The clone carrying this TCR beta chain occurred a few times. The entry originates in a study of shared clonotypes between healthy human individuals. Sequencing used immunoSEQ multiplex PCR; TCRdb keeps in-frame clones, though not all of them. This table has roughly 450,000 clones, about four fifths appearing once. Trimming pared 4 bases from V and 2 bases from J, leaving 11 bases between. Germline V CDR1 and CDR2: MGHDK, SYGVNS. This CDR3 is built from 14 residues. This rearrangement joins TRBV25-1 to TRBJ1-2; TRBD1 might be the D (5 bases). This clonotype was obtained from a middle-aged woman in good health. Some clones in this sample may be carry-over from other donors' samples. Specimen: PBMCs. The CDR3 DNA follows: TGTGCCAGCAGTGCCTCCGGGACGAACTATGGCTACACCTTC. This translates into CASSASGTNYGYTF.